The 30 T cell receptor beta chains listed next were all sequenced from one sample in a study of T cells after yellow fever vaccination. TCRdb independently ran MiXCR on the 5' RACE reads; one entry per CDR3 protein. This table holds about 350,000 distinct CDR3 sequences, roughly 8.6% found once. The sequencing here drew on PBMCs, taken 35 to 50 days after the first yellow fever vaccination. These receptors originate from a young man who received the YFV17D yellow fever vaccine.

This clonotype was picked up many times. The V gene is TRBV20-1, the J gene TRBJ2-1; 9 nucleotides align to TRBD2. This CDR3 is built from 14 residues. The germline V gene has CDR1 DFQATT and CDR2 SNEGSKA (reference sequence). V dropped 5 bases and J dropped 4; count of bases not matched to a gene: 6. The CDR3 region is CSARGGAPYNEQFF. CDR3 DNA sequence: TGCAGTGCTCGCGGGGGGGCCCCTTACAATGAGCAGTTCTTC.

The chain uses TRBV6-5 and TRBJ2-2; 7 bases map to TRBD2. CDR3 size: 17 residues. Germline lookup yields CDR1 MNHEY and CDR2 SVGAGI. After removal of 0 bases from V and 2 bases from J, the junction contained 6 bases not matched to a gene. CDR3 protein: CASSYSGLADNTGELFF. CDR3 DNA sequence: TGTGCCAGCAGTTACTCCGGGCTAGCGGATAACACCGGGGAGCTGTTTTTT.

The chain combines TRBV6-2 or TRBV6-3 with TRBJ2-7; no definite D call. CDR3 length equals 12 residues. V lost 5 bases to trimming and J lost 8 bases, with 13 bases between them. Germline assignment: CDR1 MNHEY and CDR2 SVGEGT. The CDR3 DNA sequence: TGTGCCAGCAGTGACCCCTTAAGGAAGCAGTACTTC. Its protein product is CASSDPLRKQYF.

In its sample, this clonotype was seen a few times. J is TRBJ2-5 and V is TRBV12-3 or TRBV12-4; TRBD2 aligns across 8 bases. Trimming took 6 bases from V and 1 from J; bases not matched to a gene: 7. The CDR3 contains 15 residues. CDR3 in amino acids: CASSQRGSPQETQYF. The CDR3 coding sequence is TGTGCCAGCAGCCAGCGGGGGAGTCCCCAAGAGACCCAGTACTTC.

The sample holds a few counts of this clonotype. The genes are TRBV15 and TRBJ2-5; 8 nucleotides match TRBD2. With V trimmed by 0 bases and J by 2 bases, 8 bases remained unmatched. This CDR3 region has 17 residues. Germline CDR1 and CDR2: LNHNV and YYDKDF (reference sequence). Here the CDR3 reads CATSRDGGTRRQETQYF. CDR3 DNA: TGTGCCACCAGCAGAGATGGGGGGACTAGACGTCAAGAGACCCAGTACTTC. The full variable domain, rest sourced from reference TRBV15 and TRBJ2-5, is DAMVIQNPRYQVTQFGKPVTLSCSQTLNHNVMYWYQQKSSQAPKLLFHYYDKDFNNEADTPDNFQSRRPNTSFCFLDIRSPGLGDTAMYLCATSRDGGTRRQETQYFGPGTRLLVL.

The chain has TRBV7-2 and TRBJ1-2; 10 nucleotides line up with TRBD1. Germline assignment: CDR1 SGHTA and CDR2 FQGNSA. V gave up 1 base and J gave up 5 bases; unmatched junction bases: 4. CDR3 length: 15 amino acids. The DNA for the CDR3 is TGTGCCAGCAGCTTAGGGGGACAGGGGCGATATGGCTACACCTTC. Amino acid sequence: CASSLGGQGRYGYTF.

The chain employs TRBV9 and TRBJ2-1, with a weak D call TRBD2 (6 bases). Between the trimmed V and J ends, which lost 4 bases and 8 bases, there was a span of 16 bases. The CDR3 covers 14 residues. Germline loops: CDR1 SGDLS, CDR2 YYNGEE. The CDR3 loop is CASSPWDSSDEQFF. For the CDR3, the DNA is TGTGCCAGCAGCCCCTGGGACTCCTCGGATGAGCAGTTCTTC. The full variable domain, completed using reference TRBV9 and TRBJ2-1, is DSGVTQTPKHLITATGQRVTLRCSPRSGDLSVYWYQQSLDQGLQFLIQYYNGEERAKGNILERFSAQQFPDLHSELNLSSLELGDSALYFCASSPWDSSDEQFFGPGTRLTVL.

The V and J genes are TRBV20-1 and TRBJ2-1; D is uncertain. This CDR3 region has 15 residues. V lost 1 base and J 3 bases, leaving 13 bases between the germline ends. Germline V gene lookup returns CDR1 DFQATT and CDR2 SNEGSKA (reference sequence). CDR3 sequence (DNA): TGCAGTGCTAGAGTGTTTCAGATCAACTACAATGAGCAGTTCTTC. Amino acid sequence: CSARVFQINYNEQFF.

This clonotype was counted only a few times. The chain carries TRBV4-3 and TRBJ1-2, with D tentatively TRBD1 (6 bases). Trimming pared 4 bases from V and 8 bases from J, leaving 26 bases between. This CDR3 is 17 amino acids long. Germline V gives CDR1 LGHNA, CDR2 YSLEER. The CDR3 protein is CASSLRARRQALMGYTF. CDR3 DNA sequence: TGCGCCAGCAGCCTGAGGGCGAGGAGACAGGCCTTGATGGGCTACACCTTC.

This clonotype was found a few times. The chain links TRBV28 to TRBJ2-4; D call uncertain. This CDR3 has 14 residues. V lost 3 bases and J 2 bases, leaving 8 bases between the germline ends. In germline, CDR1 is MDHEN, CDR2 SYDVKM. The CDR3 nucleotides are TGTGCCAGCAGTTTTACTTGGACCAAAAACATTCAGTACTTC. This translates into CASSFTWTKNIQYF.

This clonotype was counted ten times or more. This rearrangement joins TRBV21-1 to TRBJ1-4; TRBD1 is the table's D call, not checked against the DNA. TRBV21-1 is flagged as a pseudogene. The CDR3 has 13 amino acids. DNA for the CDR3: TGTGCCATACCGGGACCCGGGAGTGAAAAACTGTTTTTT. Translated, it gives CAIPGPGSEKLFF.

This clonotype was counted a few times. V is TRBV5-1 and J is TRBJ1-4; TRBD1 might be the D (5 bases). Germline-derived CDR1 and CDR2 are SGHRS and YFSETQ. The CDR3 spans 14 residues. Trimming shortened V by 3 bases and J by 6 bases, and 12 bases separated the two germline ends. CDR3 sequence (DNA): TGCGCCAGCAGCTCGGTTGGGGGAGATGAAAAACTGTTTTTT. Protein: CASSSVGGDEKLFF. Complete variable domain (other parts from reference TRBV5-1 and TRBJ1-4): KAGVTQTPRYLIKTRGQQVTLSCSPISGHRSVSWYQQTPGQGLQFLFEYFSETQRNKGNFPGRFSGRQFSNSRSEMNVSTLELGDSALYLCASSSVGGDEKLFFGSGTQLSVL.

This clonotype was counted a few times. The chain employs TRBV12-3 or TRBV12-4 and TRBJ1-6, with a weak D call TRBD1 (6 bases). The V end was cut by 5 bases, the J end by 7 bases, with 9 bases between. The CDR3 extends over 13 amino acids. CDR3 protein: CASSGQRNSPLHF. CDR3 sequence (DNA): TGTGCCAGCAGTGGACAGCGAAATTCACCCCTCCACTTT.

This clonotype was seen repeatedly, ten times or more. The CDR3 region has the DNA TGCAGTGCGGTGTGGGGTTCCGACATTCAGTACTTC. This translates into CSAVWGSDIQYF. The rearrangement uses TRBV20-1 and TRBJ2-4; D ambiguous. The CDR3 loop spans 12 amino acids. The germline V and J ends were trimmed by 6 bases and 8 bases, with 14 bases remaining between them. CDR1 is DFQATT and CDR2 is SNEGSKA in the germline V gene (reference sequence).

The chain couples TRBV6-1 to TRBJ1-4, with 7 bases aligning to TRBD1. Germline values: CDR1 MNHNS, CDR2 SASEGT. V was pared by 5 bases and J by 7 bases, with 7 bases of the junction left unmatched. The CDR3 is 14 residues long. In DNA, the CDR3 is TGTGCCAGCAGTCGGACAGGAGCTGTTGAAAAACTGTTTTTT. Residues: CASSRTGAVEKLFF.

A few counts support this clonotype. The rearrangement joins TRBV10-3 to TRBJ2-2; D possibly uses TRBD1 or TRBD2 (6 bases each). Per germline, CDR1 ENHRY and CDR2 SYGVKD. V was pared by 6 bases and J by 7 bases, with 15 bases between. The CDR3 contains 14 residues. CDR3 sequence reads: CAIRGGLGYGELFF. CDR3 DNA: TGTGCCATCAGAGGGGGGCTAGGGTACGGGGAGCTGTTTTTT.

This clonotype has just a few counts. The genes are TRBV7-2 and TRBJ2-5; D may be TRBD1 or TRBD2 (5 bases each). Trimming stripped 3 bases from V and 5 bases from J, with 10 bases between. Germline loops: CDR1 SGHTA, CDR2 FQGNSA. The CDR3 contains 13 residues. Written as DNA, the CDR3 is TGTGCCAGCAGCTTCATCAGGGAGGAGACCCAGTACTTC. It is translated as CASSFIREETQYF.

This clonotype has more than one count but fewer than ten. The chain carries TRBV29-1 and TRBJ2-3; 9 bases are a match to TRBD2. This CDR3 region has 17 residues. Germline CDR1 reads SQVTM; CDR2 reads ANQGSEA. Trimming took 7 bases from V and 0 from J; bases not matched to a gene: 14. DNA of the CDR3: TGCAGCGGAATAGGGGTGGCTAGCGGGGCTAGCACAGATACGCAGTATTTT. Amino acid sequence: CSGIGVASGASTDTQYF.

This clonotype showed up many times. Mismatch with germline at one junction end may stem from a read error. The chain combines TRBV28 with TRBJ2-1, with 9 bases lining up with TRBD2. Looked up from germline, CDR1 is MDHEN and CDR2 is SYDVKM. The CDR3 is 14 amino acids. CDR3 nucleotides: TGCGCCAGCAGCGGGGGGAGCTCCTACAATGAGCAGTTCTTC. It is translated as CASSGGSSYNEQFF.

Ten or more counts support this clonotype. The chain joins TRBV6-2 or TRBV6-3 to TRBJ2-3; 7 bases agree with TRBD2. Germline V gene lookup returns CDR1 MNHEY and CDR2 SVGEGT. This CDR3 is 13 amino acids long. The trim removed 7 bases at V and 3 bases at J, leaving 4 bases unmatched. CDR3 region: CASKSGGTDTQYF. The CDR3 DNA reads TGTGCCAGCAAGTCCGGGGGGACAGATACGCAGTATTTT.

This rearrangement joins TRBV7-2 to TRBJ2-3; 7 positions agree with TRBD2. Germline lookup yields CDR1 SGHTA and CDR2 FQGNSA. V gave up 4 bases and J gave up 1 base; unmatched junction bases: 11. This CDR3 is built from 17 residues. CDR3 in DNA: TGTGCCAGCAGCTCAGCGGGGCGGGGCCGGGGCACAGATACGCAGTATTTT. Translation gives CASSSAGRGRGTDTQYF.

This clonotype was detected a few times. This sequence joins TRBV4-1 and TRBJ2-7; D perhaps matches TRBD1 (6 bases). Deletions cut 1 base from V and 7 bases from J, with 14 bases between. Germline V lookup: CDR1 MGHRA, CDR2 YSYEKL. The CDR3 has 14 amino acids. CDR3 bases: TGCGCCAGCAGCCAAGGGACAGATTGGGAAGAGCAGTACTTC. Translating gives CASSQGTDWEEQYF.

The V call is TRBV5-1, the J call TRBJ2-5; D call uncertain. Per germline, CDR1 SGHRS and CDR2 YFSETQ. This CDR3 has 14 residues. V was cut by 4 bases and J by 5 bases, with 15 bases left in between. The DNA for the CDR3 is TGCGCCAGCAGCCCAGGCCTGCCTTCGGAGACCCAGTACTTC. Translating it yields CASSPGLPSETQYF.

V and J are TRBV29-1 and TRBJ2-1, with D possibly being TRBD2 (5 bases). CDR1 is SQVTM, CDR2 ANQGSEA, per germline. CDR3 length equals 15 residues. The V end lost 3 bases, the J end lost 0 bases, and 12 bases lay between the germline ends. The CDR3 region is CSVDRTPFSYNEQFF. The CDR3 region has the DNA TGCAGCGTTGACAGGACTCCTTTCTCCTACAATGAGCAGTTCTTC.

This clonotype came up a few times. The V call is TRBV5-1, the J call TRBJ2-2; D gene ambiguous. Germline V CDR1 and CDR2: SGHRS, YFSETQ. The CDR3 runs to 15 residues. Trimming left V 0 bases short and J 7 bases short, with 13 bases between. The CDR3 nucleotides are TGCGCCAGCAGCTTGGCCCGGTCCCCTGGCGGGGAGCTGTTTTTT. Protein sequence: CASSLARSPGGELFF.

The chain employs TRBV6-1 and TRBJ2-2; 9 nucleotides line up with TRBD1. Germline-derived CDR1 and CDR2 are MNHNS and SASEGT. The CDR3 runs 15 residues. Germline trimming cut 6 bases from V and 0 bases from J; bases unmatched to any gene: 2. This CDR3 reads CASRDRGSNTGELFF. In nucleotides, the CDR3 is TGTGCCAGCAGGGACAGGGGTTCGAACACCGGGGAGCTGTTTTTT.

The chain combines TRBV4-3 with TRBJ2-1; 9 bases fit TRBD2. This CDR3 contains 15 residues. J gave up 3 bases and V 8 bases, and 8 bases lay outside the gene matches. CDR1 and CDR2 from the germline V gene are LGHNA and YSLEER. The CDR3 spells CASGVGRGGYNEQFF. CDR3 DNA: TGCGCCAGCGGGGTAGGGCGGGGGGGCTACAATGAGCAGTTCTTC.

The V and J genes are TRBV6-1 and TRBJ2-2; 11 bases match TRBD2. Germline CDR1 is MNHNS and CDR2 is SASEGT. V trimming: 7 bases; J trimming: 4 bases; junction bases outside the gene matches: 8. The CDR3 runs 16 residues. The CDR3 coding sequence is TGTGCCAGCACACCTGGGACTAGCGGAATCACCGGGGAGCTGTTTTTT. It translates to CASTPGTSGITGELFF.

The table lists this clonotype with a few counts. The chain couples TRBV28 to TRBJ1-3, with a possible D match to TRBD1 (5 bases). CDR3 length equals 13 residues. Trimming stripped 3 bases from V and 6 bases from J, with 9 bases between. Germline CDR1 reads MDHEN; CDR2 reads SYDVKM. The CDR3: CASSFQGANTIYF. DNA of the CDR3: TGTGCCAGCAGTTTCCAGGGTGCAAACACCATATATTTT.

This clonotype has a count of ten or more. The chain uses TRBV4-2 and TRBJ2-7; 10 nucleotides align to TRBD2. V lost 4 bases and J lost 0; bases outside the gene matches: 3. The CDR3 spans 15 residues. Germline assignment: CDR1 LGHNA and CDR2 YNFKEQ. This CDR3 reads CASSPERGGSYEQYF. For the CDR3, the DNA is TGTGCCAGCAGCCCCGAGCGGGGGGGCTCCTACGAGCAGTACTTC.